This T cell receptor (beta chain) was documented in a study of cytomegalovirus exposure and HLA in healthy donors. Study background: Genotyping showed roughly 76% of 398 donors falling in the Caucasian-associated ancestry cluster.

PCR employed 60 Vbeta and 13 Jbeta primers. Sequenced by immunoSEQ multiplex PCR; TCRdb stores in-frame clones only, minus some. The profile shows 95,000 to 150,000 clones, about 80% of them singletons. Deletions cut 5 bases from V and 9 bases from J, with 17 bases between. Germline V gives CDR1 MNHEY, CDR2 SMNVEV (reference sequence). The CDR3 is made up of 14 amino acids. This sequence originates from a man in his forties in good health and CMV-seronegative. Sequencing used PBMCs. The rearrangement links TRBV27 to TRBJ1-5; tentative D call: TRBD1 (5 bases). The CDR3 reads CASSGRGQGSPQHF. In DNA, the CDR3 is TGTGCCAGCAGTGGTCGTGGGCAGGGTTCGCCCCAGCATTTT.